This TCR beta chain was sequenced in a study of blood T cell repertoires in COVID-19 (dated by TCRdb to between 2020 and 2021). Background on the whole study: Samples from collaborators originated in the United States, Italy and Spain and spanned both the acute and convalescent phases of COVID-19. Samples were obtained from the ongoing ImmuneRACE study (first 160 participants) and from over 1,000 subjects provided by 6 global collaborators. Subjects who had been exposed to COVID-19, were actively infected with it, or had recovered from it provided the deeply sampled blood TCRbeta repertoires that made up the dataset. The sample metadata nearly always contained a de-identified subject ID, COVID-19 status, age in years and sex. Where available, HLA class I and class II types were taken from metadata supplied by the sample provider and were not determined by assay-based typing. The repertoires were released in a freely available public database intended as a resource for research on the immune response to SARS-CoV-2. The material from the prospective study consisted of cDNA or gDNA derived from T cells, B-cell-depleted T cells, or PBMCs.

V has 4 bases trimmed and J has 1 base trimmed; junction bases matching no gene number 9. The CDR3, cysteine through phenylalanine, is 16 amino acids long. Just the 48-base CDR3 DNA is kept, in frame starting at base 1. Looking up the germline V gene yields CDR1 SGHRS and CDR2 YFSETQ. Participants in the prospective study were enrolled through a virtual design, were aged about 18 to 100 years, and lived in roughly 24 United States geographic areas. In the prospective study, participants were assigned to cohorts based on the clinical history participants reported in a screening survey and a study questionnaire. A participant counted as exposed if, within 2 weeks of entering the study, that participant had been in contact with someone who had a PCR-confirmed or clinician-diagnosed COVID-19 case. In the prospective study, whole blood, serum and a nasopharyngeal or oropharyngeal swab were collected from each participant by mobile phlebotomists. Prospective study participants could optionally give additional blood draws and questionnaires over an approximately 2-month period. Blood samples from the prospective study were shipped frozen or at room temperature prior to DNA extraction.

General study outcomes and caveats: Clinical and demographic metadata were provided uncurated, with the amount varying by source and participant.

Regarding this clone: This receptor's antigen is unknown. There are no base qualities to consult, and no much larger clone falls within one base.

TCRbeta CDR3 regions were amplified from genomic DNA using the immunoSEQ Assay, a bias-controlled multiplex PCR. In the authors' own workflow: Nucleated cell counts per sample were estimated from amplification of reference gene primers within the assay. To quantify the absolute abundance of each unique TCRbeta CDR3 rearrangement, sequence reads were collapsed and filtered. For each sample, productive Simpson clonality was calculated as the square root of Simpson's diversity index over productive rearrangements. What TCRdb holds here is the immuneACCESS table cut down to in-frame rearrangements. Part of the clones is not present; checked against another copy, under half of the missing clones reflect an unresolved V gene, and the others are unexplained. V and J calls and clone size follow that table, whereas D and trimming were derived from the DNA. The sample profile shows approximately 200,000 clones; 80% to 90% of them were found once. Of the sample, about 4% falls within the top ten clones.

The sequence links TRBV5-1 to TRBJ2-7, with 9 middle bases fitting TRBD1. This sequence was found in a woman in her 30s who had been exposed to COVID-19. Sequencing used PBMCs or T cells enriched from blood (not recorded which). The CDR3 is CASSDQKQGASYEQYF. In nucleotides, the sequence is TGCGCCAGCAGCGATCAGAAACAGGGGGCTTCCTACGAGCAGTACTTC.